One sample yielded the 9 T cell receptor beta chains listed below, sequenced in a study of blood T cells in healthy people across ages. Then a second PCR, running roughly 7 to 11 cycles, was carried out with a sample-barcoded 5' primer and a J-beta primer mix. TCRdb redid the calling of the 5' RACE reads with MiXCR, one entry per CDR3 protein. This sample has approximately 1.5 million distinct CDR3 sequences, with 30% to 35% found just once. Source material: blood. These receptors all come from a woman in her thirties in good health.

The J gene is TRBJ1-1, the V gene TRBV29-1; TRBD1 matches at 8 bases. The V segment lost 7 bases and the J segment 1 base; nucleotides outside the gene matches: 11. This CDR3 has 15 amino acids. From germline, CDR1 is SQVTM and CDR2 ANQGSEA. DNA for the CDR3: TGCAGCGCCCTTGGGTTGCAGGGGGCGAACACTGAAGCTTTCTTT. Translation gives CSALGLQGANTEAFF.

This chain connects TRBV2 to TRBJ1-1; D not resolved. The ends were cut back, 4 bases at V and 6 bases at J, with 12 bases in the middle. The CDR3 is 13 amino acids. Germline V lookup: CDR1 SNHLY, CDR2 FYNNEI. The CDR3 DNA follows: TGTGCCAGCAGTGGTGGGTGGAGGGCTGAAGCTTTCTTT. Its translation: CASSGGWRAEAFF. Together with reference TRBV2 and TRBJ1-1, the CDR3 gives the full variable domain: EPEVTQTPSHQVTQMGQEVILRCVPISNHLYFYWYRQILGQKVEFLVSFYNNEISEKSEIFDDQFSVERPDGSNFTLKIRSTKLEDSAMYFCASSGGWRAEAFFGQGTRLTVV.

This clonotype was detected a few times. This chain links TRBV27 with TRBJ2-7; 8 bases are a match to TRBD2. The V and J ends lost 6 bases and 7 bases, in that order; junction bases with no gene match: 14. Germline CDR1 MNHEY, CDR2 SMNVEV (reference sequence). The CDR3 is 15 residues long. CDR3 sequence reads: CASRGLAGRGGEQYF. CDR3 bases: TGTGCCAGCAGAGGGCTAGCGGGTAGAGGAGGGGAGCAGTACTTC.

This clonotype was seen many times. The chain recombines TRBV12-3 or TRBV12-4 with TRBJ2-5; D unresolved. V lost 4 bases and J 4 bases, leaving 4 bases between the germline ends. The length of the CDR3 is 11 residues. CDR3 nucleotides: TGTGCCAGCAGTTGGGGAGAGACCCAGTACTTC. Its protein is CASSWGETQYF.

This clonotype was counted between two and nine times. The CDR3 nucleotides read TGTGCCAGCAGTGGGAGCAGGACCGGCACTGAAGCTTTCTTT. Translation: CASSGSRTGTEAFF. The chain employs TRBV25-1 and TRBJ1-1; no clear D gene. The V gene lost 4 bases and the J gene lost 4 bases, with 13 bases spanning the gap. CDR1 is MGHDK, CDR2 SYGVNS, per germline. The CDR3 loop spans 14 amino acids. The whole variable domain, filled in from reference TRBV25-1 and TRBJ1-1, reads EADIYQTPRYLVIGTGKKITLECSQTMGHDKMYWYQQDPGMELHLIHYSYGVNSTEKGDLSSESTVSRIRTEHFPLTLESARPSHTSQYLCASSGSRTGTEAFFGQGTRLTVV.

V is TRBV5-1 and J is TRBJ1-1; D not resolved. V lost 0 bases and J 1 base, leaving 19 bases between the germline ends. The germline V gene encodes CDR1 SGHRS and CDR2 YFSETQ. The CDR3 is 18 residues long. In DNA form, the CDR3 reads TGCGCCAGCAGCTTGGGAGGGCCCGACGCGTGGGAGAACACTGAAGCTTTCTTT. Protein: CASSLGGPDAWENTEAFF. The variable domain in full, with the rest retrieved from reference TRBV5-1 and TRBJ1-1, is KAGVTQTPRYLIKTRGQQVTLSCSPISGHRSVSWYQQTPGQGLQFLFEYFSETQRNKGNFPGRFSGRQFSNSRSEMNVSTLELGDSALYLCASSLGGPDAWENTEAFFGQGTRLTVV.

The rearrangement joins TRBV20-1 to TRBJ2-1; TRBD2 agrees at 9 bases. CDR3 length: 14 amino acids. CDR1 is DFQATT, CDR2 SNEGSKA, per germline (reference sequence). J gave up 10 bases and V 0 bases, and 7 bases lay outside the gene matches. The CDR3 loop reads CSARDGGGAEEQFF. CDR3 DNA: TGCAGTGCTAGAGATGGCGGGGGGGCAGAAGAGCAGTTCTTC.

The chain links TRBV5-4 to TRBJ2-3; 10 bases match TRBD2. Germline CDR1 is SGHNT and CDR2 is YYREEE (reference sequence). Unmatched junction bases numbered 7, after V lost 2 bases and J lost 7 bases. The CDR3 has 15 amino acids. The CDR3 reads CASSLQRGGGNTQYF. The CDR3, as DNA: TGTGCCAGCAGCTTACAGCGGGGGGGCGGGAATACGCAGTATTTT.

This clonotype was counted a few times. The chain joins TRBV21-1 to TRBJ2-7; TRBD1 was called by the table and not checked on the DNA. TRBV21-1 is annotated as a pseudogene. The CDR3 covers 14 residues. In DNA, the CDR3 is TGTGCCAGCACCCGAGGGGTCGACTCCTACGAGCAGTACTTC. As protein: CASTRGVDSYEQYF.